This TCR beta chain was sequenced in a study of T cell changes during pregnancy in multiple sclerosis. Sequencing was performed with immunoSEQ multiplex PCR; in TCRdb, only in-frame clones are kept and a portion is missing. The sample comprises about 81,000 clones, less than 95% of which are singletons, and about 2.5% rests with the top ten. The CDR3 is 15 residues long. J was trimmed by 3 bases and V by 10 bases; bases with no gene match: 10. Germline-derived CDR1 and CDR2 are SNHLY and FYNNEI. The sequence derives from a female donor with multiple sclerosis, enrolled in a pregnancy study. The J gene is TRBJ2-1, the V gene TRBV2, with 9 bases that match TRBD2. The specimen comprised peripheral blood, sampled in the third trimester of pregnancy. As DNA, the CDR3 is TGTGCCACGGCTCGCGGGCGGGGGGGCTACAATGAGCAGTTCTTC. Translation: CATARGRGGYNEQFF.